Shown below are 19 T cell receptor beta chains from a single sample sequenced in a study of CD8+CD57+ T cells in acquired aplastic anemia. TCR beta VDJ and CDR3 were profiled, and genomic DNA was the template. TCRdb re-derived calls from the reads in MiXCR, one entry per CDR3 protein. The sample consists of some 140,000 distinct CDR3 sequences, 52% of them appearing once. Individuals selected for sequencing had exhibited CD8+CD57+ cell expansion on flow cytometry. Material for sequencing was sorted CD4+, CD8+, or CD8+CD57+ T cells (not recorded which) from PBMCs. These receptors were obtained from a human donor with aplastic anemia.

This clonotype was detected ten times or more. V usage is TRBV6-5 and J usage is TRBJ2-7, with a tentative D call TRBD1 (5 bases). Trimming pared 3 bases from V and 11 bases from J, leaving 17 bases between. CDR3 size: 13 residues. Germline lookup yields CDR1 MNHEY and CDR2 SVGAGI. DNA of the CDR3: TGTGCCAGCAGTTATGACGCCCAGGGTTGGGAGTACTTC. Amino acids: CASSYDAQGWEYF.

Ten or more counts support this clonotype. The V gene is TRBV3-1, the J gene TRBJ1-6; 11 bases line up with TRBD1. There are 14 residues in the CDR3. Unmatched junction bases numbered 4, after V lost 6 bases and J lost 9 bases. Germline lookup yields CDR1 LGHDT and CDR2 YNNKEL (reference sequence). The CDR3 spells CASRGTGGGSPLHF. The CDR3 DNA follows: TGTGCCAGCAGAGGGACAGGGGGTGGTTCACCCCTCCACTTT.

This clonotype was seen repeatedly, ten times or more. CDR3 nucleotides: TGTGCCAGCAGCCAGGTAGGGGGCGCAGAGACCCAGTACTTC. It yields the protein CASSQVGGAETQYF. V is TRBV3-1 and J is TRBJ2-5; the match to TRBD1 covers 7 bases. The CDR3 is 14 residues long. Germline V lookup: CDR1 LGHDT, CDR2 YNNKEL (reference sequence). Trimming cost V 3 bases and J 4 bases; bases outside gene matches: 5.

The chain is built from TRBV2 and TRBJ1-1; 9 bases are shared with TRBD1. Germline lookup yields CDR1 SNHLY and CDR2 FYNNEI. CDR3 length equals 13 residues. J lost 1 base, V lost 9 bases, and 3 bases had no gene match. The CDR3 DNA is TGTGCCAGGAAGGGACAGGGGAACACTGAAGCTTTCTTT. It encodes CARKGQGNTEAFF.

This clonotype showed up just a few times. One base away lies a much larger clone, so this may be a sequencing read error. This chain joins TRBV20-1 and TRBJ2-1, with D possibly matching TRBD2 (5 bases). Germline V CDR1 and CDR2: DFQATT, SNEGSKA (reference sequence). The length of the CDR3 is 16 residues. This CDR3 is CSAGDPGRLVEDEQFF. CDR3 DNA: TGCAGTGCTGGAGATCCCGGACGCTTGGTGGAGGATGAGCAGTTCTTC.

The DNA of the CDR3 is TGTGCCAGCAGCGTAGGGGGACAGGGGGCGTCCTACGAGCAGTACTTC. Protein product: CASSVGGQGASYEQYF. The V call is TRBV9, the J call TRBJ2-7; the match to TRBD1 covers 12 bases. Trimming removed 0 bases from V and 1 base from J; junction bases left unmatched: 2. The CDR3 consists of 16 residues. CDR1 SGDLS and CDR2 YYNGEE come from the germline V gene.

This clonotype was counted ten times or more. V usage is TRBV7-9 and J usage is TRBJ1-2; maybe TRBD1 (5 bases). This CDR3 has 14 amino acids. Trimming took 1 base from V and 6 from J, leaving 12 bases between them. CDR1 is SEHNR, CDR2 FQNEAQ, per germline (reference sequence). The CDR3 region has the DNA TGTGCCAGCAGCTTAGGGGGGGTTCGAGATGGCTACACCTTC. It codes for CASSLGGVRDGYTF. The variable domain in full, completed from reference TRBV7-9 and TRBJ1-2, reads DTGVSQNPRHKITKRGQNVTFRCDPISEHNRLYWYRQTLGQGPEFLTYFQNEAQLEKSRLLSDRFSAERPKGSFSTLEIQRTEQGDSAMYLCASSLGGVRDGYTFGSGTRLTVV.

The gene calls are TRBV4-1 and TRBJ2-7; TRBD1 matches at 7 bases. Trimming removed 0 bases from V and 4 bases from J; junction bases left unmatched: 6. CDR3 length: 15 residues. The germline V gene encodes CDR1 MGHRA and CDR2 YSYEKL. This chain's CDR3 is CASSQDLQGVYEQYF. CDR3 bases: TGCGCCAGCAGCCAAGATCTCCAGGGGGTGTACGAGCAGTACTTC.

The rearrangement joins TRBV11-1 to TRBJ1-6; TRBD1 agrees at 7 bases. Germline CDR1 SGHAT, CDR2 FQDESV (reference sequence). CDR3 length equals 17 residues. J was trimmed by 0 bases and V by 6 bases; bases with no gene match: 8. CDR3 in amino acids: CASRTGTVGSYNSPLHF. As DNA, the CDR3 is TGTGCCAGCAGGACCGGGACAGTGGGCTCCTATAATTCACCCCTCCACTTT.

The sample holds many counts of this clonotype. This chain joins TRBV6-5 and TRBJ2-7; TRBD2 might be the D (6 bases). Trimming took 6 bases from V and 2 from J, leaving 14 bases between them. Germline CDR1 is MNHEY and CDR2 is SVGAGI. The CDR3 runs to 14 residues. The CDR3 DNA sequence: TGTGCCAGCAGCTCCCGGGGGTCCGCCTACGAGCAGTACTTC. Its protein product is CASSSRGSAYEQYF.

This clonotype was counted ten times or more. J is TRBJ2-7 and V is TRBV12-3 or TRBV12-4; 7 positions agree with TRBD1. This CDR3 is built from 15 residues. Germline trimming cut 4 bases from V and 4 bases from J; bases unmatched to any gene: 10. CDR3 bases: TGTGCCAGCAGTTCTTACCGGACAGGTTGGTACGAGCAGTACTTC. Translation: CASSSYRTGWYEQYF.

This clonotype was counted a few times. This chain uses TRBV27 with TRBJ2-7, with 8 bases that match TRBD1. V trimming: 5 bases; J trimming: 5 bases; junction bases outside the gene matches: 14. The CDR3 contains 16 residues. Germline assignment: CDR1 MNHEY and CDR2 SMNVEV (reference sequence). This CDR3 reads CASSLLRTGCLDEQYF. CDR3 nucleotides: TGTGCCAGCAGTCTCCTTCGGACAGGGTGTTTGGACGAGCAGTACTTC.

This clonotype has a count of ten or more. The chain carries TRBV19 and TRBJ2-2; D not resolved. Germline lookup yields CDR1 LNHDA and CDR2 SQIVND (reference sequence). V dropped 7 bases and J dropped 0 bases, with 3 bases sitting between them. The CDR3 sequence is 12 residues long. The CDR3: CASIPNTGELFF. The CDR3 nucleotides read TGTGCCAGTATCCCGAACACCGGGGAGCTGTTTTTT.

This chain joins TRBV4-1 and TRBJ2-7; D call uncertain. The CDR3 is made up of 13 amino acids. The germline V gene has CDR1 MGHRA and CDR2 YSYEKL. V shed 1 base and J shed 3 bases, with 7 bases lying between them. The CDR3 loop is CASSQVWGYEQYF. As DNA, the CDR3 is TGCGCCAGCAGCCAAGTGTGGGGCTACGAGCAGTACTTC.

The V gene is TRBV7-2, the J gene TRBJ1-1; no clear D. Germline loops: CDR1 SGHTA, CDR2 FQGNSA. The CDR3 consists of 13 residues. The germline V and J ends were trimmed by 5 bases and 2 bases, with 9 bases remaining between them. CDR3 in amino acids: CASSTVGNTEAFF. The CDR3 DNA reads TGTGCCAGCAGCACGGTAGGAAACACTGAAGCTTTCTTT.

This clonotype was found many times. This sequence joins TRBV7-9 and TRBJ1-5, with 10 bases lining up with TRBD1. From germline, CDR1 is SEHNR and CDR2 FQNEAQ (reference sequence). The CDR3 consists of 14 residues. V shed 6 bases and J 4 bases; nucleotides not matched to a gene: 3. Here the CDR3 reads CASSGDRGNQPQHF. The CDR3 DNA is TGTGCCAGCAGTGGGGACAGGGGAAATCAGCCCCAGCATTTT.

This CDR3 reads CASSQDRQSNYGYTF. CDR3 DNA: TGTGCCAGCAGCCAAGACCGCCAATCTAACTATGGCTACACCTTC. The genes are TRBV4-2 and TRBJ1-2; D is undetermined. CDR3 length: 15 amino acids. V was pared by 0 bases and J by 0 bases, with 8 bases between. CDR1 is LGHNA, CDR2 YNFKEQ, per germline.

The V call is TRBV20-1, the J call TRBJ2-5; the match to TRBD2 covers 11 bases. V shed 3 bases and J 4 bases; nucleotides not matched to a gene: 4. Germline CDR1 reads DFQATT; CDR2 reads SNEGSKA (reference sequence). CDR3 length: 14 residues. The CDR3 nucleotides read TGCAGTGCTAGCCGACTAGCGGGAATAGAGACCCAGTACTTC. This encodes CSASRLAGIETQYF.

This chain uses TRBV29-1 with TRBJ1-6, with D perhaps TRBD1 (6 bases). Trimming stripped 4 bases from V and 8 bases from J, with 12 bases between. The CDR3 is made up of 13 amino acids. Germline V gene sequence: CDR1 SQVTM, CDR2 ANQGSEA. The chain's CDR3 is CSVGQGLDSPLHF. CDR3 DNA sequence: TGCAGCGTTGGCCAGGGGCTGGATTCACCCCTCCACTTT.